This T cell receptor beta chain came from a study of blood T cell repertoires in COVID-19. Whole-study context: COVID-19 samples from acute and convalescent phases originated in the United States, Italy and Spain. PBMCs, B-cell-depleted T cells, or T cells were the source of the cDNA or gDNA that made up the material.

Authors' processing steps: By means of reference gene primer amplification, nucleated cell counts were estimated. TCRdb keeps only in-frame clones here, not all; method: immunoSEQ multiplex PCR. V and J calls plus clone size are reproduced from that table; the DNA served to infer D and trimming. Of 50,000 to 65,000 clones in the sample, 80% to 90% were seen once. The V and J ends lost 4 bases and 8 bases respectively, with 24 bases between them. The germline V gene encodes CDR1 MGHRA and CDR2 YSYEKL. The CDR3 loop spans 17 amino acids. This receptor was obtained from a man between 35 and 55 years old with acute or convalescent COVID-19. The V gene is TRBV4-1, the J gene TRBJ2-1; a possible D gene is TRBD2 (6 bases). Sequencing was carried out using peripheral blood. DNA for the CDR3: TGCGCCAGCAGCCCCCTCCCCTTAGGAGGGGTGGGGGATGAGCAGTTCTTC. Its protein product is CASSPLPLGGVGDEQFF.